This TCR beta chain comes out of a study of vaccination and CD4 T cells after COVID-19. Across the whole study: Nasal swab PCR had detected SARS-CoV-2 in convalescent patients, some ten mild and one severe. For control cultures, the treatment was a CEFX pool, an HIV-1 Nef pool, or no peptide.

The V and J ends lost 0 bases and 1 base respectively, with 9 bases between them. From germline, CDR1 is ENHRY and CDR2 SYGVKD. The CDR3 consists of 16 residues. CD4+ T cells that had been cultured provided DNA sequenced with the Oncomine TCR Beta short-read assay. Via MiXCR, TCRdb re-called the PCR reads, giving one row per CDR3 protein. This sample has 10,000 to 12,000 distinct CDR3 sequences, with 45% to 75% found just once. Treatment given: approximately 11-day PBMC culture with coronavirus spike peptide pools or control peptides (ViraFEST assay). As for this clonotype: As yet, its antigen is unknown.

The sequencing input was CD4+ T cells from blood, cultured in vitro. The source is a human donor who had recovered from COVID-19. The chain couples TRBV10-3 to TRBJ2-2, with D tentatively TRBD1 (6 bases). This CDR3 reads CAISESPGQNTGELFF. The CDR3 coding sequence is TGTGCCATCAGTGAGTCTCCGGGACAGAACACCGGGGAGCTGTTTTTT.